This T cell receptor beta chain was captured by sequencing in a study of shared clonotypes between healthy human individuals. Per the original methods: With immunoSEQ giving junction-only sequences and no quality scores, filtering differed. Sequenced by immunoSEQ multiplex PCR; TCRdb stores in-frame clones only, minus some. Clonal size and the V and J genes are those of that table, whereas D and trimming came from the DNA. The data show more than 1.2 million clones, approximately 98.5% seen once. CDR3 length equals 16 residues. Germline CDR1 and CDR2: KGHSH and LQKENI. Germline trimming cut 1 base from V and 3 bases from J; bases unmatched to any gene: 4.

The J gene is TRBJ1-5, the V gene TRBV18; 9 positions match TRBD1. Sequenced input: naive CD4+ T cells sorted from blood. The subset is: CD45RA+ positively selected. The TCR sequence derives from a young man in good health. The CDR3 protein is CASSPRGDRDNQPQHF. The CDR3 DNA sequence: TGTGCCAGCTCACCACGGGGGGACAGGGACAATCAGCCCCAGCATTTT.